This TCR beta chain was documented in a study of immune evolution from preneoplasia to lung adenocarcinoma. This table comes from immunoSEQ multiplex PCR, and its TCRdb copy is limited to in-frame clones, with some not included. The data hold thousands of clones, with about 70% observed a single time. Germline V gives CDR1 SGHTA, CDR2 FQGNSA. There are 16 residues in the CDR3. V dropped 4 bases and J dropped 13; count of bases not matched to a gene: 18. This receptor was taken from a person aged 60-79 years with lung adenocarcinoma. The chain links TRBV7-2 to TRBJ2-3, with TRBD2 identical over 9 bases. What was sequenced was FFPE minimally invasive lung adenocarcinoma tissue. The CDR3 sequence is CASSSTEGGRGGLEYF. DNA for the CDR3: TGTGCCAGCAGCTCAACAGAGGGAGGGCGGGGGGGCCTTGAGTATTTT.